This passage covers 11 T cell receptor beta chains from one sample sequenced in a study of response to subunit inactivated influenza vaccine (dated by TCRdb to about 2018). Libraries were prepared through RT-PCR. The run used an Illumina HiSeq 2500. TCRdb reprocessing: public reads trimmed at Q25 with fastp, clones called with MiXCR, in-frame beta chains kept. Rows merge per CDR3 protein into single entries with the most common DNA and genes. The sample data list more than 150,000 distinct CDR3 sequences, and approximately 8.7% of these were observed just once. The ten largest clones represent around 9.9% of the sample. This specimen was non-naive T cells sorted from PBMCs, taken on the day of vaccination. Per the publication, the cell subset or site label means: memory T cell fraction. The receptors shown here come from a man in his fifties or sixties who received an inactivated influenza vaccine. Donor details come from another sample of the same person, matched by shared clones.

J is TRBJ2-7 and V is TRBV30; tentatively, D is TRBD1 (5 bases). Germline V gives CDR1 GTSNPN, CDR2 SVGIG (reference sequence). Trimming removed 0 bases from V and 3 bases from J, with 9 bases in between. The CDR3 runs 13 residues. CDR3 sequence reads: CAWSVPGRYEQYF. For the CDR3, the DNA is TGTGCCTGGAGTGTACCAGGGCGCTACGAGCAGTACTTC.

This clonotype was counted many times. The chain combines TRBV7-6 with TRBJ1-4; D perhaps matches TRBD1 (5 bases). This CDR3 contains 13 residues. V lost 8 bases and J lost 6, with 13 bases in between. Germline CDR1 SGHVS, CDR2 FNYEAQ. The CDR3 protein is CASAGGKYEKLFF. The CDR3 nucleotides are TGTGCCAGCGCGGGGGGTAAATATGAAAAACTGTTTTTT.

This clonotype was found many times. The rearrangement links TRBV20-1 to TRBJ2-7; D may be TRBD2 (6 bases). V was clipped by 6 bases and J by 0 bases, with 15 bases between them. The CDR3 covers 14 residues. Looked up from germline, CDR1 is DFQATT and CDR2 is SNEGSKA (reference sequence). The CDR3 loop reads CSASLARSSYEQYF. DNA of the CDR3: TGCAGTGCCAGCCTAGCGAGGAGCTCCTACGAGCAGTACTTC.

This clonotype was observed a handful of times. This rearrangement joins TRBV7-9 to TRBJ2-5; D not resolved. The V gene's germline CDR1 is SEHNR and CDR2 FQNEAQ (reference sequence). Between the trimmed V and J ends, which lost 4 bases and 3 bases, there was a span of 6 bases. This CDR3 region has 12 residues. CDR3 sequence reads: CASSSSEETQYF. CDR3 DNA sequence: TGTGCCAGCAGCTCCTCGGAAGAGACCCAGTACTTC.

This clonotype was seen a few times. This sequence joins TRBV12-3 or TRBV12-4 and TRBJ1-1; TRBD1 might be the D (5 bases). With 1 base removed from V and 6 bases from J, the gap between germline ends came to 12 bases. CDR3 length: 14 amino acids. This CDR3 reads CASSLGAGLAEAFF. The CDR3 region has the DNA TGTGCCAGCAGTTTAGGGGCAGGGCTGGCTGAAGCTTTCTTT.

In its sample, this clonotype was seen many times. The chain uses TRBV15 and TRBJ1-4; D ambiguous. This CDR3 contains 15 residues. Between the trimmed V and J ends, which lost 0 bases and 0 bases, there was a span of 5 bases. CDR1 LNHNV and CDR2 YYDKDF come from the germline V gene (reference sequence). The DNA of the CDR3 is TGTGCCACCAGCAGAGAGGGCGCAACTAATGAAAAACTGTTTTTT. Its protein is CATSREGATNEKLFF.

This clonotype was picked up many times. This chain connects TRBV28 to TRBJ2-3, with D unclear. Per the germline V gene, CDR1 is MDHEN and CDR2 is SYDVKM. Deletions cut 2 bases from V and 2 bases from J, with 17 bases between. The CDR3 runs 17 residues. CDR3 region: CASSLTGRAASTDTQYF. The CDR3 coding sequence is TGTGCCAGCAGTTTAACCGGTAGGGCAGCCTCCACAGATACGCAGTATTTT.

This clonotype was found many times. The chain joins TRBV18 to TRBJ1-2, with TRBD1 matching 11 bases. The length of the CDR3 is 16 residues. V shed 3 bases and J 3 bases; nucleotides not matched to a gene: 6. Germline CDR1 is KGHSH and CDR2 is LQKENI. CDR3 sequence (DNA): TGTGCCAGCTCACCTAGACGGGGACAGGGGGACTATGGCTACACCTTC. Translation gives CASSPRRGQGDYGYTF.

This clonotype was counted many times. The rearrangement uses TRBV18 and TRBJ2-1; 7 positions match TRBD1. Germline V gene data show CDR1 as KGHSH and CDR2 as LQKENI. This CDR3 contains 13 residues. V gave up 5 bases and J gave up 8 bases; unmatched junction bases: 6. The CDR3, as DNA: TGTGCCAGCTCAACTCGACAGGGCGATGAGCAGTTCTTC. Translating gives CASSTRQGDEQFF.

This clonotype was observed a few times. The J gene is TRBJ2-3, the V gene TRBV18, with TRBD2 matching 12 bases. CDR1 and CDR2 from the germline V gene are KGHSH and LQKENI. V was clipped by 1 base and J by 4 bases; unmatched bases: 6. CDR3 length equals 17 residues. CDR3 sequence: CASSPQLAGGPADTQYF. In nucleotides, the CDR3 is TGTGCCAGCTCACCACAACTAGCGGGAGGACCCGCAGATACGCAGTATTTT.

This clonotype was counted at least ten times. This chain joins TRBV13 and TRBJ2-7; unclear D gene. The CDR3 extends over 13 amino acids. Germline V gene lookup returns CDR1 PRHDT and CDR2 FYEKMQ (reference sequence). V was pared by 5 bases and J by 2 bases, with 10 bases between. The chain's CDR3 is CASSSIAAYEQYF. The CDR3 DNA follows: TGTGCCAGCAGCAGTATAGCAGCCTACGAGCAGTACTTC.